This T cell receptor (beta chain) was sequenced during a study of early T cells in non-severe SARS-CoV-2 infection. Study-wide findings and caveats: Database matching using VDJdb favored anti-spike CD8 responses, with private and CD4 specificities left missing.

Individual cDNA molecules carried attached unique molecular identifiers. TCRdb re-called the 5' RACE reads with MiXCR, one entry per CDR3 protein. This sample carries some 60,000 distinct CDR3 sequences, under 10% of them seen once, and the ten largest clones take over 8.5%. This clonotype was seen at least ten times. What it binds is not known. This CDR3 has 16 amino acids. Germline V gene data show CDR1 as SEHNR and CDR2 as FQNEAQ (reference sequence). V lost 4 bases to trimming and J lost 2 bases, with 17 bases between them. Input material: whole blood. The chain links TRBV7-9 to TRBJ2-5; TRBD1 is a possible D gene (6 bases). This clonotype was obtained from an adult who was a healthcare worker with PCR-confirmed SARS-CoV-2 infection or an uninfected control (not recorded which). CDR3 amino acids: CASSYGIGGLQETQYF. Written as DNA, the CDR3 is TGTGCCAGCAGCTACGGGATAGGGGGATTACAAGAGACCCAGTACTTC.